These 10 T cell receptor beta chains came from one sample sequenced in a study of shared clonotypes between healthy human individuals. The naive CD8 population came from CD45RO-negative cells selected for CCR7, without terminally differentiated effector memory CD45RA+ cells. Profiling relied on immunoSEQ multiplex PCR, and the TCRdb table lists in-frame clones only, not all of them. Among approximately 2,000,000 clones, roughly 95% were seen once, and the ten largest hold more than 1.5%. The sequenced material came from naive CD8+ T cells from PBMCs. All receptors come from a man younger than 35 in good health. Some clones in this sample may be carry-over from other donors' samples.

The V call is TRBV6-5, the J call TRBJ1-5, with a possible D match to TRBD1 (5 bases). Trimming removed 6 bases from V and 7 bases from J, with 13 bases in between. Germline values: CDR1 MNHEY, CDR2 SVGAGI. The CDR3 consists of 13 residues. Here the CDR3 DNA reads TGTGCCAGCAGCCCAGGGTCGCCACAGCCCCAGCATTTT. It yields the protein CASSPGSPQPQHF.

V is TRBV10-1 and J is TRBJ1-2; no reliable D call. CDR3 size: 13 residues. V lost 0 bases and J 7 bases, leaving 9 bases between the germline ends. The V gene's germline CDR1 is WNHNN and CDR2 SYGVQD (reference sequence). This CDR3 reads CASSESERGGYTF. CDR3 DNA sequence: TGCGCCAGCAGTGAGTCGGAGCGTGGTGGCTACACCTTC.

The V and J genes are TRBV25-1 and TRBJ2-7; no definite D call. Trimming removed 3 bases at V and 1 base at J, with 7 bases between. Germline V gene sequence: CDR1 MGHDK, CDR2 SYGVNS. CDR3 length: 13 residues. CDR3: CASSEYISYEQYF. The DNA for the CDR3 is TGTGCCAGCAGTGAGTACATTTCCTACGAGCAGTACTTC.

The chain carries TRBV25-1 and TRBJ1-3, with no clear D. V was shortened by 4 bases and J by 0 bases, with 16 bases between the two germline ends. The CDR3 has 17 residues. Germline V lookup: CDR1 MGHDK, CDR2 SYGVNS. CDR3 sequence: CASSGSPQGSSGNTIYF. The CDR3, as DNA: TGTGCCAGCAGTGGATCACCACAAGGGAGCTCTGGAAACACCATATATTTT.

The chain employs TRBV10-3 and TRBJ2-1; weak D call: TRBD1 (6 bases). Between the trimmed V and J ends, which lost 6 bases and 12 bases, there was a span of 12 bases. CDR3 size: 11 residues. The V gene's germline CDR1 is ENHRY and CDR2 SYGVKD. CDR3 loop: CAISQGKAQFF. CDR3 bases: TGTGCCATCAGCCAGGGGAAAGCGCAGTTCTTC.

This rearrangement joins TRBV27 to TRBJ2-7; the match to TRBD1 covers 8 bases. The CDR3 sequence is 15 residues long. Unmatched junction bases numbered 10, after V lost 6 bases and J lost 3 bases. In germline, CDR1 is MNHEY, CDR2 SMNVEV (reference sequence). The chain's CDR3 is CASREGQGPYYEQYF. CDR3 DNA sequence: TGTGCCAGCAGAGAAGGACAGGGTCCCTACTACGAGCAGTACTTC.

This chain links TRBV28 with TRBJ1-1; no firm D call. There are 15 residues in the CDR3. V dropped 8 bases and J dropped 5 bases, with 21 bases sitting between them. Per germline, CDR1 MDHEN and CDR2 SYDVKM. CDR3 nucleotides: TGTGCCAGCGCGTTATGGAGGGTGAGTCGGACTGAAGCTTTCTTT. Protein sequence: CASALWRVSRTEAFF.

This clone was counted a single time. The chain is built from TRBV7-6 and TRBJ2-5, with 10 positions matching TRBD2. Trimming at V came to 5 bases and at J to 2 bases, leaving 8 bases not matched to a gene. The CDR3 spans 16 residues. Germline V lookup: CDR1 SGHVS, CDR2 FNYEAQ. CDR3 nucleotide sequence: TGTGCCAGCAGCCGCGGGATAGCGGGAGGACAAGAGACCCAGTACTTC. Translation gives CASSRGIAGGQETQYF.

This sequence joins TRBV6-4 and TRBJ2-3; 7 bases line up with TRBD1. CDR3 length: 13 amino acids. Germline V lookup: CDR1 MRHNA, CDR2 SNTAGT. V shed 3 bases and J 7 bases; nucleotides not matched to a gene: 4. CDR3 residues: CASSEGRGHTQYF. The CDR3 nucleotides read TGTGCCAGCAGTGAGGGTAGGGGGCATACGCAGTATTTT.

The chain employs TRBV9 and TRBJ1-1; D is ambiguous. Between the trimmed V and J ends, which lost 0 bases and 4 bases, there was a span of 13 bases. CDR1 is SGDLS, CDR2 YYNGEE, per germline. This CDR3 has 15 residues. For the CDR3, the DNA is TGTGCCAGCAGCGTAGGAGCGGGCTCGGGCACTGAAGCTTTCTTT. It codes for CASSVGAGSGTEAFF.